This T cell receptor (beta chain) was identified in a study of graft-versus-host responses after intestinal transplantation. Overall study context: Induction using anti-thymocyte globulin, followed by tacrolimus and steroids for roughly 3 years, was given to all recipients. Findings of the study overall: Ileal or blood samples showed some GvH clones first, and such clones were also found in recipient marrow. Peak levels of circulating GvH clones tracked with early post-transplant HvG declines.

Per the germline V gene, CDR1 is SGHNT and CDR2 is YENEEA. V lost 1 base to trimming and J lost 9 bases, with 19 bases between them. The CDR3 is made up of 16 amino acids. The repertoire was sequenced with immunoSEQ multiplex PCR; TCRdb's copy has only in-frame clones and lacks some. The sample has about 51,000 clones; roughly 90% are singletons. About this clone itself: Its antigen remains unknown.

The clonotype comes from a human donor who was the organ donor for an intestinal transplant. The chain couples TRBV11-3 to TRBJ2-1; D unclear. The specimen was unstimulated CD4+ T cells sorted from spleen or lymph node cells, collected before transplant. The CDR3 DNA reads TGTGCCAGCAGCTTAGGGGCACGAACCGTTTTGAGTGAGCAGTTCTTC. As protein: CASSLGARTVLSEQFF. Based on the CDR3 plus reference TRBV11-3 and TRBJ2-1, the full variable domain is EAGVVQSPRYKIIEKKQPVAFWCNPISGHNTLYWYLQNLGQGPELLIRYENEEAVDDSQLPKDRFSAERLKGVDSTLKIQPAELGDSAVYLCASSLGARTVLSEQFFGPGTRLTVL.